This T cell receptor beta chain was captured in a study of blood T cell repertoires in COVID-19. Study information: Samples taken during acute and convalescent COVID-19 were collected in the United States, Italy and Spain. Sample material is recorded as cDNA or gDNA derived from T cells, B-cell-depleted T cells, or PBMCs.

How the authors handled the data: Amplifying reference gene primers gave estimates of nucleated cell counts. Profiled with immunoSEQ multiplex PCR; TCRdb holds only in-frame clones, not every one. V and J calls and clone size are those listed in that table; D and trimming were worked out from the DNA. Here the sample spans fewer than 150,000 clones, around 82% being singletons. The CDR3 is made up of 18 amino acids. In germline, CDR1 is MNHEY, CDR2 SMNVEV (reference sequence). After removal of 0 bases from V and 4 bases from J, the junction contained 11 bases not matched to a gene. The clonotype originates from a human donor in a cohort sampled during active COVID-19. The sample consisted of peripheral blood. The chain is built from TRBV27 and TRBJ1-2; 10 positions match TRBD1. Written as DNA, the CDR3 is TGTGCCAGCAGTTTATCGGGAAGCCGGGACAGGGGACCCTATGGCTACACCTTC. Translating gives CASSLSGSRDRGPYGYTF.